One and the same sample provided the 13 T cell receptor beta chains below, sequenced in a study of blood T cell repertoires in COVID-19. Sequencing was performed with immunoSEQ multiplex PCR; in TCRdb, only in-frame clones are kept and a portion is missing. The sample lists about 370,000 clones, around 87% occurring once. The sample comprised PBMCs or T cells enriched from blood (not recorded which). The receptors shown here come from a young man who had recovered from COVID-19.

This chain connects TRBV9 to TRBJ1-2; 7 bases line up with TRBD1. V shed 4 bases, J shed 5 bases, and the junction held 11 bases outside the gene matches. This CDR3 spans 15 amino acids. CDR1 and CDR2 (germline): SGDLS, YYNGEE. The CDR3 sequence is CASSSSGAGGYGYTF. CDR3 sequence (DNA): TGTGCCAGCAGCTCATCAGGGGCAGGGGGATATGGCTACACCTTC.

The rearrangement links TRBV5-4 to TRBJ2-1, with D maybe TRBD2 (6 bases). The CDR3 is 12 residues long. CDR1 is SGHNT, CDR2 YYREEE, per germline (reference sequence). V was clipped by 6 bases and J by 10 bases, with 14 bases between them. DNA for the CDR3: TGTGCCAGCACTCGGGACTCAGGAGAGCAGTTCTTC. It specifies CASTRDSGEQFF.

V is TRBV19 and J is TRBJ2-7; TRBD1 might be the D (6 bases). The CDR3 is 16 amino acids. Trimming shortened V by 3 bases and J by 3 bases, and 18 bases separated the two germline ends. Germline V gives CDR1 LNHDA, CDR2 SQIVND (reference sequence). The CDR3 coding sequence is TGTGCCAGTAGTATGGGCTACGGGACAAGAGTCTACGAGCAGTACTTC. Protein product: CASSMGYGTRVYEQYF.

This clone was seen only once. The chain carries TRBV27 and TRBJ1-6, with 7 bases lining up with TRBD1. The V gene's germline CDR1 is MNHEY and CDR2 SMNVEV (reference sequence). The trim removed 2 bases at V and 3 bases at J, leaving 1 base unmatched. The CDR3 sequence is 15 residues long. The CDR3 here is CASSLRDSYNSPLHF. DNA for the CDR3: TGTGCCAGCAGTTTAAGGGACAGCTATAATTCACCCCTCCACTTT.

This clone has only one observation. This sequence joins TRBV14 and TRBJ2-1; D is unclear. This CDR3 has 14 amino acids. Germline CDR1 and CDR2: SGHDN and FVKESK. Between the trimmed V and J ends, which lost 3 bases and 4 bases, there was a span of 10 bases. This chain's CDR3 is CASSQIRLYNEQFF. CDR3 DNA sequence: TGTGCCAGCAGCCAGATCAGGTTATACAATGAGCAGTTCTTC.

The chain links TRBV6-5 to TRBJ2-5; TRBD1 aligns across 7 bases. CDR1 MNHEY and CDR2 SVGAGI come from the germline V gene. This CDR3 region has 11 residues. V was pared by 11 bases and J by 5 bases, with 5 bases of the junction left unmatched. The DNA for the CDR3 is TGTGCCGGGAGACAGGGCGAGACCCAGTACTTC. It codes for CAGRQGETQYF.

V is TRBV5-4 and J is TRBJ2-2; TRBD2 matches 8 bases. V shed 4 bases and J 9 bases; nucleotides not matched to a gene: 5. The CDR3 consists of 13 residues. The germline V gene has CDR1 SGHNT and CDR2 YYREEE (reference sequence). CDR3: CASSPGGGRELFF. The CDR3 bases are TGTGCCAGCAGCCCCGGGGGGGGCCGGGAGCTGTTTTTT.

The chain has TRBV4-3 and TRBJ2-7; 8 nucleotides match TRBD2. The CDR3 is 17 amino acids. Trimming at V came to 0 bases and at J to 4 bases, leaving 11 bases not matched to a gene. The germline gives CDR1 LGHNA, CDR2 YSLEER. The CDR3: CASSQDELPGRGYEQYF. The CDR3 nucleotides read TGCGCCAGCAGCCAAGATGAACTCCCCGGGAGGGGGTACGAGCAGTACTTC.

This chain joins TRBV19 and TRBJ2-5; TRBD1 is a possible D gene (5 bases). Germline V gene data show CDR1 as LNHDA and CDR2 as SQIVND (reference sequence). CDR3 size: 13 residues. V shed 7 bases and J shed 2 bases, with 11 bases lying between them. The CDR3 region is CASNPGSQETQYF. CDR3 coding DNA: TGTGCCAGTAACCCAGGGTCTCAAGAGACCCAGTACTTC.

This clone was seen a handful of times. The rearrangement uses TRBV7-2 and TRBJ2-1; D gene ambiguous. Trimming removed 1 base from V and 12 bases from J, with 10 bases in between. Per the germline V gene, CDR1 is SGHTA and CDR2 is FQGNSA. The length of the CDR3 is 12 residues. This CDR3 reads CASSLDGYGQFF. The DNA of the CDR3 is TGTGCCAGCAGCTTAGACGGTTACGGGCAGTTCTTC.

The chain is built from TRBV6-5 and TRBJ1-5; D remains unclear. This CDR3 is built from 14 residues. The V gene lost 0 bases and the J gene lost 6 bases, with 9 bases spanning the gap. Per the germline V gene, CDR1 is MNHEY and CDR2 is SVGAGI. The CDR3 DNA sequence: TGTGCCAGCAGTTACTCGATTAGTACTCAGCCCCAGCATTTT. This codes for CASSYSISTQPQHF.

The genes are TRBV5-4 and TRBJ2-7; possibly TRBD1 for D (6 bases). This CDR3 comprises 14 residues. The germline gives CDR1 SGHNT, CDR2 YYREEE (reference sequence). Trimming shortened V by 3 bases and J by 2 bases, and 12 bases separated the two germline ends. This CDR3 reads CASSSSTGAYEQYF. The CDR3 DNA follows: TGTGCCAGCAGCTCTTCGACAGGAGCCTACGAGCAGTACTTC.

The chain carries TRBV27 and TRBJ1-2; 8 positions agree with TRBD1. V lost 5 bases, J lost 9 bases, and 8 bases stayed unmatched. The CDR3 has 13 amino acids. Germline assignment: CDR1 MNHEY and CDR2 SMNVEV (reference sequence). CDR3 sequence (DNA): TGTGCCAGCAGTAACCCTTACAGGGGGAGCTACACCTTC. Translated: CASSNPYRGSYTF.